This T cell receptor beta chain was captured in a study of shared clonotypes between healthy human individuals. This clone was counted at least ten times. Its antigen is currently unknown. Germline and junction disagree at one end, which may indicate a read error. Donors were healthy HIV-negative adults without recent acute infections or vaccinations. The CDR3 has 13 residues. The germline V gene has CDR1 MNHNS and CDR2 SASEGT. Each subset's genomic DNA was split evenly across several immunoSEQ plates. DNA at 150 to 250 ng, tens of thousands of T cell genomes, went into sorted-subset replicate PCRs. Only in-frame clones appear in the TCRdb table, and some are missing; sequencing was by immunoSEQ multiplex PCR. The sample has about 110,000 clones, 67% seen once. The study's findings and limits: Among donors, sharing of clonotypes was expected to be affected by sequencing depth.

This receptor was taken from a woman in her 30s in good health. The chain carries TRBV6-1 and TRBJ2-3; D is unresolved. The material sequenced was memory CD8+ T cells sorted from blood. Subset in this sample: CD45RO+ cells pooled with CCR7-negative TemRA cells. CDR3 amino acids: CAISDTDTDTQYF. Written as DNA, the CDR3 is TGTGCCATCAGTGACACCGACACAGATACGCAGTATTTT.